What follows are 22 T cell receptor beta chains derived from one specimen sequenced in a study of patients and donors after allogeneic stem cell transplantation. TCRdb re-called the RT-PCR reads through MiXCR, storing one row per CDR3 protein. The repertoire holds 30,000 to 40,000 distinct CDR3 sequences, 30% to 40% seen once, with 76% in the top ten. Sequenced sample: blood, either unsorted or a sorted T cell fraction (not recorded which). The receptors stem from a human donor who was either an allogeneic HSCT recipient or a stem cell or donor lymphocyte infusion donor (not recorded which). It is not recorded whose cells these are; they may come from a transplant donor.

The chain has TRBV20-1 and TRBJ2-1; no firm D call. CDR1 DFQATT and CDR2 SNEGSKA come from the germline V gene (reference sequence). The CDR3 totals 14 residues. V was shortened by 3 bases and J by 4 bases, with 13 bases between the two germline ends. CDR3 bases: TGCAGTGCTAGGGGCCGGCAAAGGTACAATGAGCAGTTCTTC. Its translation: CSARGRQRYNEQFF.

This clonotype occurred a few times. V gene TRBV7-9 combines with J gene TRBJ1-5; D gene ambiguous. Germline CDR1 SEHNR, CDR2 FQNEAQ (reference sequence). Trimming took off 5 bases at V and 3 bases at J, with 5 bases between the two ends. The CDR3 extends over 12 amino acids. The CDR3 loop is CASSPNNQPQHF. The CDR3 coding sequence is TGTGCCAGCAGCCCGAACAATCAGCCCCAGCATTTT.

V is TRBV7-2 and J is TRBJ1-1; the D gene is possibly TRBD1 (5 bases). Trimming removed 5 bases at V and 5 bases at J, with 12 bases between. The CDR3 consists of 13 residues. From germline, CDR1 is SGHTA and CDR2 FQGNSA. CDR3 sequence reads: CASSRTGGTEAFF. Here the CDR3 DNA reads TGTGCCAGCAGCCGGACCGGGGGGACTGAAGCTTTCTTT.

In its sample, this clonotype was seen a few times. The chain uses TRBV7-9 and TRBJ1-3; a weak D match, TRBD1 (6 bases). CDR3 length: 20 residues. CDR1 is SEHNR, CDR2 FQNEAQ, per germline (reference sequence). The V end lost 5 bases, the J end lost 1 base, and 27 bases lay between the germline ends. CDR3 loop: CASSAPNRKFVGQSGNTIYF. The CDR3 DNA reads as TGTGCCAGCAGCGCCCCAAATCGGAAATTCGTTGGACAGTCTGGAAACACCATATATTTT.

The chain employs TRBV12-3 or TRBV12-4 and TRBJ1-1; no firm D call. The CDR3 totals 13 residues. The V and J ends lost 6 bases and 6 bases respectively, with 14 bases between them. CDR3 sequence: CASRQTAQAEAFF. The DNA for the CDR3 is TGTGCCAGCAGACAGACTGCGCAAGCTGAAGCTTTCTTT.

The J gene is TRBJ2-5, the V gene TRBV18, with D perhaps matching TRBD2 (6 bases). V lost 2 bases, J lost 5 bases, and 15 bases lay in between. CDR1 is KGHSH, CDR2 LQKENI, per germline. This CDR3 region has 15 residues. Here the CDR3 reads CASSPRRGEVETQYF. CDR3 nucleotides: TGTGCCAGCTCACCAAGGAGAGGGGAGGTGGAGACCCAGTACTTC.

This clonotype came up many times. J is TRBJ2-1 and V is TRBV9; tentatively, D is TRBD2 (6 bases). Trimming took off 0 bases at V and 9 bases at J, with 10 bases between the two ends. The CDR3 spans 13 residues. The germline V gene has CDR1 SGDLS and CDR2 YYNGEE. The CDR3 DNA follows: TGTGCCAGCAGCGTAGATGATAGCGGTGAGCAGTTCTTC. As protein: CASSVDDSGEQFF.

The gene calls are TRBV27 and TRBJ1-5, with D unresolved. V gave up 5 bases and J gave up 4 bases, with 15 bases separating them. The CDR3 extends over 15 amino acids. Germline CDR1 reads MNHEY; CDR2 reads SMNVEV (reference sequence). This CDR3 reads CASSTRTPGNQPQHF. In DNA form, the CDR3 reads TGTGCCAGCAGTACCCGGACCCCTGGGAATCAGCCCCAGCATTTT.

This sequence joins TRBV6-5 and TRBJ2-4, with a weak D call TRBD2 (6 bases). There are 15 residues in the CDR3. The ends were cut back, 6 bases at V and 0 bases at J, with 12 bases in the middle. Germline loops: CDR1 MNHEY, CDR2 SVGAGI. CDR3 sequence reads: CASSPGTEAKNIQYF. In nucleotides, the CDR3 is TGTGCCAGCAGCCCCGGGACTGAAGCCAAAAACATTCAGTACTTC.

The rearrangement uses TRBV7-2 and TRBJ1-1; possibly TRBD1 for D (5 bases). Trimming cost V 4 bases and J 2 bases, with 14 bases left between them. This CDR3 has 15 amino acids. CDR1 SGHTA and CDR2 FQGNSA come from the germline V gene. The CDR3 loop reads CASSSWTGGNTEAFF. In DNA form, the CDR3 reads TGTGCCAGCAGCTCATGGACGGGGGGAAACACTGAAGCTTTCTTT.

This sequence joins TRBV20-1 and TRBJ2-1; TRBD1 aligns across 9 bases. Germline trimming cut 6 bases from V and 5 bases from J; bases unmatched to any gene: 17. CDR3 length: 17 residues. The germline V gene has CDR1 DFQATT and CDR2 SNEGSKA (reference sequence). The CDR3 is CSAIPAPGQGNDNEQFF. The CDR3 DNA follows: TGCAGTGCCATTCCCGCCCCGGGACAGGGAAATGACAATGAGCAGTTCTTC.

This clonotype was found a few times. The V and J genes are TRBV4-1 and TRBJ2-7, with D possibly TRBD2 on 7 matching bases. CDR3 length: 16 amino acids. Germline V lookup: CDR1 MGHRA, CDR2 YSYEKL. V shed 4 bases and J shed 7 bases, with 23 bases lying between them. As DNA, the CDR3 is TGCGCCAGCAGCCCAACCGAACAAGGGAGGGGGAGGGAGCAGTACTTC. Protein product: CASSPTEQGRGREQYF.

The rearrangement links TRBV7-8 to TRBJ1-1; D gene unclear. The V and J ends lost 5 bases and 1 base respectively, with 11 bases between them. Germline-derived CDR1 and CDR2 are SGHVS and FQNEAQ. The CDR3 runs to 14 residues. The CDR3 DNA reads TGTGCCAGCAGCCCTCGAGAGGGGAACACTGAAGCTTTCTTT. Its protein is CASSPREGNTEAFF.

The sample holds many counts of this clonotype. CDR3: CSVSQGGVNTEAFF. The CDR3 DNA sequence: TGCAGCGTTAGCCAGGGCGGGGTGAACACTGAAGCTTTCTTT. The gene calls are TRBV29-1 and TRBJ1-1; possibly TRBD1 for D (5 bases). The V end lost 5 bases, the J end lost 0 bases, and 13 bases lay between the germline ends. The CDR3 consists of 14 residues. The V gene's germline CDR1 is SQVTM and CDR2 ANQGSEA.

This chain connects TRBV29-1 to TRBJ1-2; possible D gene TRBD1, 6 bases. Trimming took 3 bases from V and 2 from J, leaving 13 bases between them. The CDR3 length is 14 residues. Germline V gene sequence: CDR1 SQVTM, CDR2 ANQGSEA. The CDR3 spells CSVENRVGNYGYTF. The CDR3 DNA follows: TGCAGCGTTGAGAACAGGGTGGGGAACTATGGCTACACCTTC.

J is TRBJ2-3 and V is TRBV11-2; 7 bases align to TRBD2. CDR3 length: 15 amino acids. From germline, CDR1 is SGHAT and CDR2 FQNNGV. With 4 bases clipped from V and 4 bases from J, the junction kept 8 bases outside the gene matches. CDR3 sequence reads: CASSSRTSWADTQYF. The DNA for the CDR3 is TGTGCCAGCAGCTCAAGGACTAGTTGGGCAGATACGCAGTATTTT.

This clonotype was seen many times. The chain combines TRBV10-3 with TRBJ1-6; D is ambiguous. The CDR3 sequence is 13 residues long. CDR1 and CDR2 from the germline V gene are ENHRY and SYGVKD. Trimming took off 4 bases at V and 6 bases at J, with 7 bases between the two ends. This CDR3 reads CAISAQANSPLHF. DNA of the CDR3: TGTGCCATCAGTGCCCAGGCTAATTCACCCCTCCACTTT.

This clonotype was seen ten or more times. V usage is TRBV24-1 and J usage is TRBJ1-2; a weak D match, TRBD1 (6 bases). Germline V lookup: CDR1 KGHDR, CDR2 SFDVKD. V shed 4 bases and J shed 1 base, with 9 bases lying between them. This CDR3 has 14 residues. Here the CDR3 reads CATSETGRNYGYTF. In nucleotides, the CDR3 is TGTGCCACCAGTGAAACAGGGCGTAACTATGGCTACACCTTC.

The chain combines TRBV20-1 with TRBJ2-7, with 7 bases identical to TRBD1. Germline CDR1 DFQATT, CDR2 SNEGSKA (reference sequence). The CDR3 totals 12 residues. J was trimmed by 2 bases and V by 5 bases; bases with no gene match: 3. CDR3 protein: CSAWDSTYEQYF. DNA of the CDR3: TGCAGTGCTTGGGACAGCACCTACGAGCAGTACTTC.

This sequence joins TRBV18 and TRBJ1-4; D is ambiguous. Germline CDR1 reads KGHSH; CDR2 reads LQKENI. Trimming removed 5 bases at V and 3 bases at J, with 10 bases between. The CDR3 covers 14 residues. In DNA, the CDR3 is TGTGCCAGCTCAACGGGGAAGGCTAATGAAAAACTGTTTTTT. It yields the protein CASSTGKANEKLFF.

This clonotype was counted ten times or more. The chain links TRBV20-1 to TRBJ2-1; D is possibly TRBD2 (5 bases). The V gene lost 3 bases and the J gene lost 5 bases, with 17 bases spanning the gap. The CDR3 contains 15 residues. CDR1 is DFQATT, CDR2 SNEGSKA, per germline (reference sequence). The CDR3 here is CSASPTAGRHNEQFF. The CDR3 region has the DNA TGCAGTGCTAGCCCAACGGCGGGTAGGCACAATGAGCAGTTCTTC.

The rearrangement links TRBV5-4 to TRBJ2-3; 8 positions match TRBD1. CDR3 length equals 17 residues. Unmatched junction bases numbered 9, after V lost 1 base and J lost 2 bases. The germline V gene has CDR1 SGHNT and CDR2 YYREEE (reference sequence). CDR3 nucleotides: TGTGCCAGCAGCTTGTTCGGGACAGGAGTATTCACAGATACGCAGTATTTT. Amino acid sequence: CASSLFGTGVFTDTQYF.